A single sample gave rise to the 6 T cell receptor beta chains below, sequenced in a study of cytomegalovirus exposure and HLA in healthy donors (TCRdb year 2017). The library was made by the immunoSEQ multiplex PCR assay. For the multiplex PCR, a mixture combining 60 forward primers for TCR Vbeta segments and 13 reverse primers for TCR Jbeta segments was used. Here the immuneACCESS table is served through TCRdb, limited to in-frame sequences with V and J called. Missing clones are a known gap in these copies; in checked studies unresolved V genes cover under half, and the rest lacks a known reason. Recorded for this sample are 220,000 or so clones; roughly 70% of them occurred a single time. The top ten clones comprise 1.8% of the sample. The specimen sequenced was PBMCs. These receptors were collected from a woman under 40 in good health and CMV-seronegative.

The chain joins TRBV9 to TRBJ1-2; D is possibly TRBD1 (5 bases). Germline CDR1 is SGDLS and CDR2 is YYNGEE. The CDR3 sequence is 14 residues long. Trimming cost V 2 bases and J 2 bases, with 10 bases left between them. CDR3 bases: TGTGCCAGCAGCGTTGAGGGACTGAACTATGGCTACACCTTC. It encodes CASSVEGLNYGYTF.

This clone turned up a few times. Relative to the germline gene, one junction end is altered; a read error may explain this. The chain combines TRBV2 with TRBJ2-5, with TRBD2 matching over 7 bases. Germline CDR1 SNHLY, CDR2 FYNNEI. The length of the CDR3 is 16 residues. Here the CDR3 reads CASSGSGTNAQEAQYF. CDR3 nucleotides: TGTGCCAGCAGTGGGTCCGGGACTAACGCACAAGAGGCCCAGTACTTC.

The V and J genes are TRBV10-1 and TRBJ2-5; the D is unclear. The CDR3 sequence is 13 residues long. With 2 bases removed from V and 2 bases from J, the gap between germline ends came to 6 bases. Germline V gene sequence: CDR1 WNHNN, CDR2 SYGVQD (reference sequence). The CDR3 loop reads CASSEHSQETQYF. CDR3 coding DNA: TGCGCCAGCAGTGAGCACAGTCAAGAGACCCAGTACTTC.

The V gene is TRBV7-6, the J gene TRBJ2-5, with D possibly matching TRBD2 (6 bases). The V and J ends lost 8 bases and 2 bases respectively, with 18 bases between them. Germline assignment: CDR1 SGHVS and CDR2 FNYEAQ. The CDR3 covers 15 residues. CDR3 amino acids: CASGLGGATQETQYF. In nucleotides, the CDR3 is TGTGCCAGCGGATTGGGCGGGGCAACTCAAGAGACCCAGTACTTC.

The chain couples TRBV5-8 to TRBJ1-4; 8 nucleotides agree with TRBD1. The CDR3 runs to 19 residues. The V and J ends lost 6 bases and 7 bases, in that order; junction bases with no gene match: 23. Germline V lookup: CDR1 SGHTS, CDR2 YDEGEE. The CDR3 DNA sequence: TGTGCCAGCATCGAGAAGCCGGGACAGGCCCGGGGTCCCCGTGAAAAACTGTTTTTT. It is translated as CASIEKPGQARGPREKLFF.

The V call is TRBV5-4, the J call TRBJ2-1, with TRBD2 identical over 12 bases. The germline V gene has CDR1 SGHNT and CDR2 YYREEE (reference sequence). The CDR3 totals 15 residues. The V segment lost 4 bases and the J segment 7 bases; nucleotides outside the gene matches: 6. The CDR3, as DNA: TGTGCCAGCAGCCGCGGACTAGCGGGACGGAATGAGCAGTTCTTC. Its protein is CASSRGLAGRNEQFF. Supplemented by reference TRBV5-4 and TRBJ2-1, the full variable domain reads ETGVTQSPTHLIKTRGQQVTLRCSSQSGHNTVSWYQQALGQGPQFIFQYYREEENGRGNFPPRFSGLQFPNYSSELNVNALELDDSALYLCASSRGLAGRNEQFFGPGTRLTVL.